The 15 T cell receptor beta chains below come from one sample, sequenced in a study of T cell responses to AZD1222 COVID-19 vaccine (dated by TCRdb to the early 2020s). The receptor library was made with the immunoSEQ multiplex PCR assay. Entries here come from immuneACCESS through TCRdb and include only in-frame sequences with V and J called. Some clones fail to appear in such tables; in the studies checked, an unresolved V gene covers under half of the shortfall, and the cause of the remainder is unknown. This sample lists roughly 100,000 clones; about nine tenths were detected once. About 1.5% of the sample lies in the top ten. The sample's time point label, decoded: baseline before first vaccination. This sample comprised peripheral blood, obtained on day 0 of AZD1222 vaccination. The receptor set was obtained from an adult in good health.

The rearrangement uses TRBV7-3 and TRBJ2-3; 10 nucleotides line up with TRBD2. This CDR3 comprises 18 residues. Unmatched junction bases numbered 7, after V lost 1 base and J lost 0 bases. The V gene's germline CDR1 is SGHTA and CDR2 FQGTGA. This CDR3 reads CASSLRPSGGQSTDTQYF. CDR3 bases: TGTGCCAGCAGCTTAAGGCCTAGCGGGGGCCAGAGCACAGATACGCAGTATTTT.

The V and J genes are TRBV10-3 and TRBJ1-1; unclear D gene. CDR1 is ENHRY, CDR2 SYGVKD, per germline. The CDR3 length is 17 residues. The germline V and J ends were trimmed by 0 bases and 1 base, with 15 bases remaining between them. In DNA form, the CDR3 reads TGTGCCATCAGTGAGTCCCCGGGCAAAACCGGGAACACTGAAGCTTTCTTT. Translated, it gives CAISESPGKTGNTEAFF.

As DNA, the CDR3 is TGTGCCAGCAGTCTAGGTAACAGGGGTTCACCCCTCCACTTT. This sequence encodes CASSLGNRGSPLHF. This chain joins TRBV28 and TRBJ1-6; 7 positions agree with TRBD1. Losses at the gene ends were 5 bases for V and 9 bases for J; bases not matched to a gene: 7. Germline values: CDR1 MDHEN, CDR2 SYDVKM. This CDR3 is 14 amino acids long.

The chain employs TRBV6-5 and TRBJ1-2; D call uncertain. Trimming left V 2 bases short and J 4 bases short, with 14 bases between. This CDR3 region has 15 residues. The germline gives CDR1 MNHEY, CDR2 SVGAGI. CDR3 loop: CASSYGQTSLYGYTF. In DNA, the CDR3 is TGTGCCAGCAGTTACGGCCAGACTTCACTCTATGGCTACACCTTC.

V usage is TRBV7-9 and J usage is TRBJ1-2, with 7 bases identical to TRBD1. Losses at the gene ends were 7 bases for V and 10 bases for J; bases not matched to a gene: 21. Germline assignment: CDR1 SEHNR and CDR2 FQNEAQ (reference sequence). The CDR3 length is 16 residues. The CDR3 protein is CASNPGQWKSALLYTF. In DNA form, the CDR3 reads TGTGCCAGCAACCCGGGACAGTGGAAGAGCGCTCTACTCTACACCTTC. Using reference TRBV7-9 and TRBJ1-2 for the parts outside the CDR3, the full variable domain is DTGVSQNPRHKITKRGQNVTFRCDPISEHNRLYWYRQTLGQGPEFLTYFQNEAQLEKSRLLSDRFSAERPKGSFSTLEIQRTEQGDSAMYLCASNPGQWKSALLYTFGSGTRLTVV.

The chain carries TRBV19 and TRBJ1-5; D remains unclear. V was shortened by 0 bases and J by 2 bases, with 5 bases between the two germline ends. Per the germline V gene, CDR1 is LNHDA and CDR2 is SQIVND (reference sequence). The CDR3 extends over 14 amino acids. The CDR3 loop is CASSIERGNQPQHF. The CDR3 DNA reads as TGTGCCAGTAGTATAGAAAGGGGCAATCAGCCCCAGCATTTT.

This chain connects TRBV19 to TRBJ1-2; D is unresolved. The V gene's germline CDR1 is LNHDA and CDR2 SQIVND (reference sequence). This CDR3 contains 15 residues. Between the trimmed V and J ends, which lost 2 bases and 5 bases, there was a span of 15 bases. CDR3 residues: CASSIISRAGYGYTF. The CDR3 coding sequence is TGTGCCAGTAGTATAATTTCTAGGGCCGGGTATGGCTACACCTTC.

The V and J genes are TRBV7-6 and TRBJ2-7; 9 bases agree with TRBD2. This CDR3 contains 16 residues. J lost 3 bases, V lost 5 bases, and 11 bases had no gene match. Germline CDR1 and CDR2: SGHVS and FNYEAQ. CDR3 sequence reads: CASSPNPSGALYEQYF. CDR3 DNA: TGTGCCAGCAGCCCTAACCCTAGCGGGGCTCTCTACGAGCAGTACTTC. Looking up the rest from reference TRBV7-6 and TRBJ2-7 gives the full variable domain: GAGVSQSPRYKVTKRGQDVALRCDPISGHVSLYWYRQALGQGPEFLTYFNYEAQQDKSGLPNDRFSAERPEGSISTLTIQRTEQRDSAMYRCASSPNPSGALYEQYFGPGTRLTVT.

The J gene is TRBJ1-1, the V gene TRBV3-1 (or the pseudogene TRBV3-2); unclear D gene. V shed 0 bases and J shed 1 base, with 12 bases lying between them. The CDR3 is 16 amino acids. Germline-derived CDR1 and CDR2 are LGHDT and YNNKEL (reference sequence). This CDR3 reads CASSQEAIRRNTEAFF. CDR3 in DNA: TGTGCCAGCAGCCAAGAGGCCATACGGAGGAACACTGAAGCTTTCTTT.

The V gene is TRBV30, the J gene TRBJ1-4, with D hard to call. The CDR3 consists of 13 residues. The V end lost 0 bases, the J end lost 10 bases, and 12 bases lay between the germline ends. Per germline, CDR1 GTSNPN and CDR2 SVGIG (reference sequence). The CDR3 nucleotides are TGTGCCTGGAGTGTCGGCGGTTATGCAAAACTGTTTTTT. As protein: CAWSVGGYAKLFF.

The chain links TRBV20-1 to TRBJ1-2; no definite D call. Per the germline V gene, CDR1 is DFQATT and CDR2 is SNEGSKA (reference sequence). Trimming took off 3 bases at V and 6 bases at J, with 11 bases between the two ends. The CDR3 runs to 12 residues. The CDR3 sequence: CSASPVVDGYTF. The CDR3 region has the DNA TGCAGTGCTAGTCCGGTTGTAGATGGCTACACCTTC.

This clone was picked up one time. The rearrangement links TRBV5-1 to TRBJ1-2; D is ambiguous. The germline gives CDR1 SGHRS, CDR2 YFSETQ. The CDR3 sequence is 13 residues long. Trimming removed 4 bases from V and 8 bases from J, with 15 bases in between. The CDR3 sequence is CASSQTAPGGYTF. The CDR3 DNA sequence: TGCGCCAGCAGCCAGACGGCACCAGGCGGCTACACCTTC.

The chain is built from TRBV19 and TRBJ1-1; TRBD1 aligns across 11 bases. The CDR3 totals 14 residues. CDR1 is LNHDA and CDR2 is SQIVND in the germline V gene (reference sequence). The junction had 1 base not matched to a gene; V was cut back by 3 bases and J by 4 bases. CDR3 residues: CASSIGTGGTEAFF. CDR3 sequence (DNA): TGTGCCAGTAGTATCGGGACAGGGGGCACTGAAGCTTTCTTT.

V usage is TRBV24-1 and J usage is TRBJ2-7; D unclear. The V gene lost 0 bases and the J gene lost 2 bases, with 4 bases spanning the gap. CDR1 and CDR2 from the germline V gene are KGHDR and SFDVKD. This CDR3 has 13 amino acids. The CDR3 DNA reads TGTGCCACCAGTGATTTGTTGCCCTACGAGCAGTACTTC. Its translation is CATSDLLPYEQYF.

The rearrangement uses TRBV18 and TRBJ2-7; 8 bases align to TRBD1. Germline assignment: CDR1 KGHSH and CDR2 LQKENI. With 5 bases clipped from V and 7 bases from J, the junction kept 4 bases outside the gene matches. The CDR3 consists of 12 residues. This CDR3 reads CASSDTGGEQYF. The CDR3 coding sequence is TGTGCCAGCTCAGACACAGGGGGGGAGCAGTACTTC.